The clone carrying this T cell receptor (beta chain) was found a few times. The data originate from a study of cytomegalovirus exposure and HLA in healthy donors. V was clipped by 10 bases and J by 6 bases, with 12 bases between them. The germline V gene encodes CDR1 MDHEN and CDR2 SYDVKM. This CDR3 has 11 residues. Primers for the PCR totalled 60 Vbeta and 13 Jbeta. Using immunoSEQ multiplex PCR, the repertoire was profiled, and TCRdb retains in-frame clones only, with some absent. The table records some 170,000 clones, approximately 80% of them present only once. The sample consisted of PBMCs. The receptor's source is a woman aged 18-30 years in good health and CMV-seropositive. The rearrangement links TRBV28 to TRBJ1-2, with D possibly TRBD1 on 6 matching bases. The CDR3 protein is CATRTANGYTF. The CDR3 nucleotides read TGTGCCACCCGGACAGCTAATGGCTACACCTTC.